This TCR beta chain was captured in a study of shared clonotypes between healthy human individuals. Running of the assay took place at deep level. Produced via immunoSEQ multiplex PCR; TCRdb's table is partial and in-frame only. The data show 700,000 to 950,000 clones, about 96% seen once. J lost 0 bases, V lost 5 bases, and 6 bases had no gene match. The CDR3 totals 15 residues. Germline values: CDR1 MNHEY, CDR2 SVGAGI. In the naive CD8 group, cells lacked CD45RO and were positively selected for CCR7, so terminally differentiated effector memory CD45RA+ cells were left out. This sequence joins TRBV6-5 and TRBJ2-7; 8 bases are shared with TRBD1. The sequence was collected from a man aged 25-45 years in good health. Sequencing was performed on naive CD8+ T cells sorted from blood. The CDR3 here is CASSPPGTGSYEQYF. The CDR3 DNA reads TGTGCCAGCAGTCCCCCCGGGACAGGCTCCTACGAGCAGTACTTC.